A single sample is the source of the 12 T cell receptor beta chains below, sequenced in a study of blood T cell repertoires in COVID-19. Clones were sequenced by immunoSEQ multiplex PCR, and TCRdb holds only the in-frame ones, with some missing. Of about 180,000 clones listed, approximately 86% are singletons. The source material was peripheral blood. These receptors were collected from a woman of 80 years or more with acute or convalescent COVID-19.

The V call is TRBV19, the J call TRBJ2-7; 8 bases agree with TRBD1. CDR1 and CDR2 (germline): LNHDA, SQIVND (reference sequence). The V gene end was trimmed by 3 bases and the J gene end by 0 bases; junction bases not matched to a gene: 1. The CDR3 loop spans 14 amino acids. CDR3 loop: CASSMTGVSYEQYF. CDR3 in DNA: TGTGCCAGTAGTATGACAGGGGTCTCCTACGAGCAGTACTTC.

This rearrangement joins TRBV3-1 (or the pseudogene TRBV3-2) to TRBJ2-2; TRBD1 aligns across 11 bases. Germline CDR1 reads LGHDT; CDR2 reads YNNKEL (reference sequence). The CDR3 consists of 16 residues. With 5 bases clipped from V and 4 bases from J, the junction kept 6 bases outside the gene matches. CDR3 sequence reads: CASSFWTGGSTGELFF. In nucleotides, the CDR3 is TGTGCCAGCAGCTTTTGGACAGGGGGCTCCACCGGGGAGCTGTTTTTT.

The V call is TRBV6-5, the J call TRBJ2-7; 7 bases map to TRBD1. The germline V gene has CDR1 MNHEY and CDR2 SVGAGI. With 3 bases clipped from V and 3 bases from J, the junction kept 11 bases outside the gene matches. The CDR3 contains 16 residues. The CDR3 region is CASSYTTGALDYEQYF. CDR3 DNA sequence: TGTGCCAGCAGTTATACTACAGGGGCTCTCGACTACGAGCAGTACTTC.

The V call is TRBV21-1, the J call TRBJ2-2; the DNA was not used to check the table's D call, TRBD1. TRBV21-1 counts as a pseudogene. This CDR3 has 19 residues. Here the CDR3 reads CASTTRDRGPEWNTGELFF. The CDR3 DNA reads TGTGCCAGCACCACCCGGGACAGGGGGCCTGAGTGGAACACCGGGGAGCTGTTTTTT.

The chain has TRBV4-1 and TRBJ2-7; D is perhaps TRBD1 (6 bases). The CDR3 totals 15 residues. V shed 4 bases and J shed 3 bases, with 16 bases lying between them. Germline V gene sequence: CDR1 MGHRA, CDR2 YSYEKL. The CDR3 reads CASSPTGTPVYEQYF. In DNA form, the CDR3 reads TGCGCCAGCAGCCCAACCGGGACACCAGTCTACGAGCAGTACTTC.

The chain's CDR3 is CASSYSGQNNEQFF. In DNA form, the CDR3 reads TGTGCCAGCAGTTACTCTGGACAGAACAATGAGCAGTTCTTC. The chain uses TRBV6-5 and TRBJ2-1, with D possibly TRBD1 on 6 matching bases. Trimming took 0 bases from V and 5 from J, leaving 8 bases between them. The CDR3 has 14 amino acids. Germline CDR1 and CDR2: MNHEY and SVGAGI.

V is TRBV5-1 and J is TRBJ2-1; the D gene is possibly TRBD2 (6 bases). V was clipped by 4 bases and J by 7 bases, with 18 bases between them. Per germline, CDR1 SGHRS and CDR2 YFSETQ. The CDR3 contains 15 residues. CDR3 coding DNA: TGCGCCAGCAGCCCCGGGACTGCGACTTTGAATGAGCAGTTCTTC. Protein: CASSPGTATLNEQFF.

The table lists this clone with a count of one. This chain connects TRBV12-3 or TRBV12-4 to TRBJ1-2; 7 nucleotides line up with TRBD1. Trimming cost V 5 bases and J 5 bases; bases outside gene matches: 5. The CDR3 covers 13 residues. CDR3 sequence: CASSPTDRYGYTF. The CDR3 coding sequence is TGTGCCAGCAGTCCGACGGACAGGTATGGCTACACCTTC.

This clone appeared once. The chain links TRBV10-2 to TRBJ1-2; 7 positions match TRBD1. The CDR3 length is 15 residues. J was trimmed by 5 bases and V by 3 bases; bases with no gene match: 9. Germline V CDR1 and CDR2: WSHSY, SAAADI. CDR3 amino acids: CASSDPGQLGYGYTF. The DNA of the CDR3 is TGCGCCAGCAGTGACCCGGGACAGCTGGGGTATGGCTACACCTTC.

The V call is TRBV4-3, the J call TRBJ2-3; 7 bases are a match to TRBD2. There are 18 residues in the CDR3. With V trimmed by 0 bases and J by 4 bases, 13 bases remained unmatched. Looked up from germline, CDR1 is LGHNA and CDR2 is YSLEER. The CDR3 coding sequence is TGCGCCAGCAGCCAAGATAGGTCACTAGCGATTGATTCAGATACGCAGTATTTT. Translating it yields CASSQDRSLAIDSDTQYF.

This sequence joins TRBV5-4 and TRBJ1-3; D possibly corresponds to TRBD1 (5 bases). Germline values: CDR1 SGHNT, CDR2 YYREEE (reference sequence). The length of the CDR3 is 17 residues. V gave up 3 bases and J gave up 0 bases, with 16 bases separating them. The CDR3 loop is CASSWGEGPLSGNTIYF. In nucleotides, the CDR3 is TGTGCCAGCAGCTGGGGGGAGGGGCCTCTCTCTGGAAACACCATATATTTT.

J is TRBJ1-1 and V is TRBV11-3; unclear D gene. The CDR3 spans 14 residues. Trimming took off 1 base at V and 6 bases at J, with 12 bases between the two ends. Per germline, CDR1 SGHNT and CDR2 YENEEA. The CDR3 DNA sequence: TGTGCCAGCAGCTTAGGCCCACCCGGGGCTGAAGCTTTCTTT. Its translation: CASSLGPPGAEAFF.